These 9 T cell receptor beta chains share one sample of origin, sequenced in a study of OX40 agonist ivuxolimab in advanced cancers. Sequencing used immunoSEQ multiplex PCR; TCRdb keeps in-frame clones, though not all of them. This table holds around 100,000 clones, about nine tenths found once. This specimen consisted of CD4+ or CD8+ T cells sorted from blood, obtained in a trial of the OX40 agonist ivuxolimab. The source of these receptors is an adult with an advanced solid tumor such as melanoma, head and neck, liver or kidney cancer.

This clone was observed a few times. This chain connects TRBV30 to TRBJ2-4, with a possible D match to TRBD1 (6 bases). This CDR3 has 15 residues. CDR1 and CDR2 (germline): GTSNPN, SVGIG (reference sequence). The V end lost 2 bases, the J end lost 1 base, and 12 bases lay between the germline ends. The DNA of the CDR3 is TGTGCCTGGAGTCCCCACCAGGGGGCCAAAAACATTCAGTACTTC. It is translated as CAWSPHQGAKNIQYF.

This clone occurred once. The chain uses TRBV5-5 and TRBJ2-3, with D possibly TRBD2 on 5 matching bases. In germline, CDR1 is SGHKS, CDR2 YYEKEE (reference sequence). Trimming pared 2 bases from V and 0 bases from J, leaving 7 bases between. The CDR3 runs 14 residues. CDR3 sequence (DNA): TGTGCCAGCAGCTTAGGAGGCAGCACAGATACGCAGTATTTT. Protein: CASSLGGSTDTQYF.

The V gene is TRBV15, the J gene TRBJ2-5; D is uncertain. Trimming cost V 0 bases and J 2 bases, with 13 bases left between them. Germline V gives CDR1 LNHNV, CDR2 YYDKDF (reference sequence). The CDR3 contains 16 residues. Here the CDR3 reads CATSRDSRRSQETQYF. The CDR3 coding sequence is TGTGCCACCAGCAGAGATTCTCGACGGAGTCAAGAGACCCAGTACTTC. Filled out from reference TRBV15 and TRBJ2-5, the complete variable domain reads DAMVIQNPRYQVTQFGKPVTLSCSQTLNHNVMYWYQQKSSQAPKLLFHYYDKDFNNEADTPDNFQSRRPNTSFCFLDIRSPGLGDTAMYLCATSRDSRRSQETQYFGPGTRLLVL.

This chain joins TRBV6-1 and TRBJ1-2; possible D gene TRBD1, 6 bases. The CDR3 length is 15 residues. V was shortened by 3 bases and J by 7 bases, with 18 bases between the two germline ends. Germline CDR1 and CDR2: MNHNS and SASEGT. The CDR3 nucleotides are TGTGCCAGCAGTGAGGTTCGGGACAATATTTTTGGCTACACCTTC. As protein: CASSEVRDNIFGYTF.

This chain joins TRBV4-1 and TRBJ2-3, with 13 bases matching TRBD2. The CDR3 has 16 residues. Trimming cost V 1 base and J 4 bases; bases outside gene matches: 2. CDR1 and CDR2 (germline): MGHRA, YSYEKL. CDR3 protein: CASSQGTSGRADTQYF. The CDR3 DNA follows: TGCGCCAGCAGCCAAGGCACTAGCGGGAGGGCAGATACGCAGTATTTT.

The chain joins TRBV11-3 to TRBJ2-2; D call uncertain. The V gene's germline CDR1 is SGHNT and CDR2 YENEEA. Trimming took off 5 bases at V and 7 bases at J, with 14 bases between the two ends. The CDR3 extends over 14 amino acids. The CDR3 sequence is CASSPTAAVGELFF. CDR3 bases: TGTGCCAGCAGCCCCACTGCGGCGGTCGGGGAGCTGTTTTTT.

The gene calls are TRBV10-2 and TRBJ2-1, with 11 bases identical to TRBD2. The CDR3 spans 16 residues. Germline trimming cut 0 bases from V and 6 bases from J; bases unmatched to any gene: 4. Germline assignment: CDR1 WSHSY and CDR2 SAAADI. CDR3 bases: TGCGCCAGCAGTGAGTCGAGGCTAGCGGGGGGCAATGAGCAGTTCTTC. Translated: CASSESRLAGGNEQFF.

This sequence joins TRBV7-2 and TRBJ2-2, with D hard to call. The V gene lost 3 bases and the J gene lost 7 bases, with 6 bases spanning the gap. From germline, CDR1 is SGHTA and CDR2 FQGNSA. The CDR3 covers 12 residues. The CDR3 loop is CASSFEYGELFF. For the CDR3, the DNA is TGTGCCAGCAGCTTCGAGTACGGGGAGCTGTTTTTT.

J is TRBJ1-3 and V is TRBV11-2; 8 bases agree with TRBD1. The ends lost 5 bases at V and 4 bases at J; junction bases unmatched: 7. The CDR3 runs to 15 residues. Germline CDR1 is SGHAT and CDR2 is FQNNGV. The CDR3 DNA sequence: TGTGCCAGCAGCCTGCTTGGACAGGGAGGAAACACCATATATTTT. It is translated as CASSLLGQGGNTIYF.